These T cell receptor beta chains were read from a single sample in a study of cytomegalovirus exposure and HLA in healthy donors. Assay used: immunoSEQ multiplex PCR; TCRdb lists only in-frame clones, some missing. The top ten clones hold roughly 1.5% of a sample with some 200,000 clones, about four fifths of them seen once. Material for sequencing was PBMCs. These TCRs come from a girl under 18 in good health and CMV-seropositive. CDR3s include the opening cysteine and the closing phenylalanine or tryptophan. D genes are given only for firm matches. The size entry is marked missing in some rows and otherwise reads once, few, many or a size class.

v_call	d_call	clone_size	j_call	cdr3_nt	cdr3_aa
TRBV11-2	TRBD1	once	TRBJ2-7	TGTGCCAGCAGTCGAATCTCCGGGACAGGGTCGAACGAGCAGTACTTC	CASSRISGTGSNEQYF
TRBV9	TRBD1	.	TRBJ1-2	TGTGCCAGCAGCCCTGGGGGGACAGGGGACGGGTATGGCTACACCTTC	CASSPGGTGDGYGYTF
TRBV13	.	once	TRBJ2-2	TGTGCCAGCGGCCGCGGGGAGGAAGCCGGGGAGCTGTTTTTT	CASGRGEEAGELFF
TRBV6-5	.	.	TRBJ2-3	TGTGCCTCCAAAGCCACCCTAGGCACAGATACGCAGTATTTT	CASKATLGTDTQYF
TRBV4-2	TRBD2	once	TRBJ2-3	TGTGCCAGCAGCCAAGATTTCGTTAGCGGGGGGGCCCCAGATACGCAGTATTTT	CASSQDFVSGGAPDTQYF
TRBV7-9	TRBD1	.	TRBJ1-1	TGTGCCAGCAGCTACCGGGACAGCACTGAAGCTTTCTTT	CASSYRDSTEAFF
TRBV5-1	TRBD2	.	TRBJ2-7	TGCGCCAGCAGCCCGGGGGGCCTAGCGGGGGAGCTCCCCTTTGAGCAGTACTTC	CASSPGGLAGELPFEQYF
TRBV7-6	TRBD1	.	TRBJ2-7	TGTGCCAGCAGCTTAACCACAACTTTCAAACGGACAGGGGCTAACTACGAGCAGTACTTC	CASSLTTTFKRTGANYEQYF
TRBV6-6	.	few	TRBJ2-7	TGTGCCAGCAGTTACTCGTCGTCGGGGTCCTACGAGCAGTACTTC	CASSYSSSGSYEQYF
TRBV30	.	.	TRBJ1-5	TGTGCCTGGAGTACGGGGGGTCGCAATCAGCCCCAGCATTTT	CAWSTGGRNQPQHF
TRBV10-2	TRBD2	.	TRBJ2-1	TGCGCCAGCTCGTCTAGCGGGACCTCCTACAATGAGCAGTTCTTC	CASSSSGTSYNEQFF
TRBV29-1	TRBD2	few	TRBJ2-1	TGCAGCGTTGCCAGAGGCGGGGGGGCCAAAGACAATGAGCAGTTCTTC	CSVARGGGAKDNEQFF
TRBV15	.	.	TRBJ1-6	TGTGCCACCAGCAGGTCAAATTCACCCCTCCACTTT	CATSRSNSPLHF
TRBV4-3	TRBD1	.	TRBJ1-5	TGCGCCAGCAGCCAGAGTACAGGGGGGCATCAGCCCCAGCATTTT	CASSQSTGGHQPQHF
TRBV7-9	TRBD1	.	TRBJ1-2	TGTGCCAGCAGCTTAGCAGACAGGGTCATTTATGGCTACACCTTC	CASSLADRVIYGYTF
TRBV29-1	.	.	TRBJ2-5	TGCAGCGCTAACGCGGGCGGCGGGGAGACCCAGTACTTC	CSANAGGGETQYF
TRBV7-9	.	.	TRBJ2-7	TGTGCCAGCGGCCAGCCGGACACCTCCTCGCAGTACTTC	CASGQPDTSSQYF
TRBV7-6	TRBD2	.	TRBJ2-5	TGTGCCAGCAGCCTCTCTAGCGGGGGGATCCAAGAGACCCAGTACTTC	CASSLSSGGIQETQYF
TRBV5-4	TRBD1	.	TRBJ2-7	TGTGCCAGCAGCGGGACAGGGAGCACCTACGAGCAGTACTTC	CASSGTGSTYEQYF
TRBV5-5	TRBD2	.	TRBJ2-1	TGTGCCAGCAGCTTCGATCTACTAGCGGGGATCTATGAGCAGTTCTTC	CASSFDLLAGIYEQFF
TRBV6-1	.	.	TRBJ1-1	TGTGCCAGCATCAAGGGAGGAGGGGCGGTGACTGAAGCTTTCTTT	CASIKGGGAVTEAFF
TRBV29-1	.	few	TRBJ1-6	TGCAGCGTGGTAGCGACGGAGGGTTCACCCCTCCACTTT	CSVVATEGSPLHF